A selection of T cell receptor beta chains follows, all from one sample in a study of shared clonotypes between healthy human individuals. Method: immunoSEQ multiplex PCR; TCRdb's copy keeps in-frame clones and lacks some. The table records almost 750,000 clones, around 77% of them present only once. Sequenced input: memory CD4+ T cells sorted from blood. Receptor source: a woman aged 30 to 39 in good health. CDR3s include the opening cysteine and the closing phenylalanine or tryptophan. A D gene is named only where the DNA matches it firmly. Not every row has a clone size; where given, it reads once, few, many or a size class.

clone size: once; D gene: TRBD1; V gene: TRBV11-2; J gene: TRBJ2-2; CDR3 DNA: TGTGCCAGCAGCTTCCCCGGGACAGGGGGTACCGGGGAGCTGTTTTTT; CDR3 protein: CASSFPGTGGTGELFF
clone size: once; D gene: .; V gene: TRBV2; J gene: TRBJ2-5; CDR3 DNA: TGTGCCAGCAGTGAGTCCTTGCTTTCTCAGACCCAGTACTTC; CDR3 protein: CASSESLLSQTQYF
clone size: .; D gene: TRBD2; V gene: TRBV25-1; J gene: TRBJ2-7; CDR3 DNA: TGTGCCAGCAGCAGGGGGATGGGACTAGCGGGACGCGAGCAGTACTTC; CDR3 protein: CASSRGMGLAGREQYF
clone size: .; D gene: TRBD2; V gene: TRBV28; J gene: TRBJ2-1; CDR3 DNA: TGTGCCAGCAGTTCCCCCGGGACACGCGGGGGGAATGAGCAGTTCTTC; CDR3 protein: CASSSPGTRGGNEQFF
clone size: .; D gene: TRBD1; V gene: TRBV30; J gene: TRBJ1-4; CDR3 DNA: TGTGCCTGTAGATACAGGGGCCTTAATGAAAAACTGTTTTTT; CDR3 protein: CACRYRGLNEKLFF
clone size: .; D gene: .; V gene: TRBV4-2; J gene: TRBJ2-1; CDR3 DNA: TGTGCCAGCAGCCTAGGAGGGACGACGGAAAATGAGCAGTTCTTC; CDR3 protein: CASSLGGTTENEQFF
clone size: .; D gene: .; V gene: TRBV29-1; J gene: TRBJ2-1; CDR3 DNA: TGCAGCGTTATGGGATTTTTGGGGGATGAGCAGTTCTTC; CDR3 protein: CSVMGFLGDEQFF
clone size: .; D gene: .; V gene: TRBV6-6; J gene: TRBJ1-5; CDR3 DNA: TGTGCCAGCAGACTTCGCGGGGTTCATCAGCCCCAGCATTTT; CDR3 protein: CASRLRGVHQPQHF
clone size: .; D gene: .; V gene: TRBV27; J gene: TRBJ2-1; CDR3 DNA: TGTGCCAGCACCGGGAACTACAATGAGCAGTTCTTC; CDR3 protein: CASTGNYNEQFF
clone size: .; D gene: .; V gene: TRBV6-1; J gene: TRBJ2-2; CDR3 DNA: TGTGCCAGCAGTGATCGACGGGATTACACCGGGGAGCTGTTTTTT; CDR3 protein: CASSDRRDYTGELFF
clone size: .; D gene: .; V gene: TRBV5-1; J gene: TRBJ2-7; CDR3 DNA: TGCGCCAGCAGTCCCGTCCTATTAGGGGGGGAGGGCGGATACGAGCAGTACTTC; CDR3 protein: CASSPVLLGGEGGYEQYF
clone size: few; D gene: TRBD1; V gene: TRBV19; J gene: TRBJ2-3; CDR3 DNA: TGTGCCAGTAGTACCCCAGGGGGCGTATCAGGAGATACGCAGTATTTT; CDR3 protein: CASSTPGGVSGDTQYF
clone size: many; D gene: TRBD1; V gene: TRBV28; J gene: TRBJ1-1; CDR3 DNA: TGTGCCAGCAGTTTAGGGTTTTTCGGTTCGCTCGGGACAGGGGTGGTGTTCTTT; CDR3 protein: CASSLGFFGSLGTGVVFF
clone size: .; D gene: TRBD1; V gene: TRBV5-8; J gene: TRBJ1-2; CDR3 DNA: TGTGCCAGCAGCTTGGCAGGGGGGGACAACTATGGCTACACCTTC; CDR3 protein: CASSLAGGDNYGYTF
clone size: once; D gene: .; V gene: TRBV10-1; J gene: TRBJ2-1; CDR3 DNA: TGCGCCAACTCGAGGGTTGGTTCGTACAATGAGCAGTTCTTC; CDR3 protein: CANSRVGSYNEQFF
clone size: .; D gene: .; V gene: TRBV27; J gene: TRBJ2-3; CDR3 DNA: TGTGCCAGCAGTACCGGACTATCGTACGATACGCAGTATTTT; CDR3 protein: CASSTGLSYDTQYF
clone size: .; D gene: .; V gene: TRBV4-1; J gene: TRBJ1-4; CDR3 DNA: TGCGCCAGCAGCCAAGACGCCAGACCTGCAACTAATGAAAAACTGTTTTTT; CDR3 protein: CASSQDARPATNEKLFF
clone size: .; D gene: .; V gene: TRBV18; J gene: TRBJ1-1; CDR3 DNA: TGTGCCAGCTCACCATATTCGACGGGGGGGGACACTGAAGCTTTCTTT; CDR3 protein: CASSPYSTGGDTEAFF
clone size: .; D gene: .; V gene: TRBV7-3; J gene: TRBJ2-1; CDR3 DNA: TGTGCCAGCAGCTTATTTTGGGATTATGAGCAGTTCTTC; CDR3 protein: CASSLFWDYEQFF
clone size: .; D gene: .; V gene: TRBV28; J gene: TRBJ1-2; CDR3 DNA: TGTGCCAGCAGCTCCCCCACTCATGTCTATGGCTACACCTTC; CDR3 protein: CASSSPTHVYGYTF
clone size: .; D gene: .; V gene: TRBV5-8; J gene: TRBJ2-1; CDR3 DNA: TGTGCCAGCAGCTTTGAAGGCGAGCAGTTCTTC; CDR3 protein: CASSFEGEQFF
clone size: once; D gene: .; V gene: TRBV6-5; J gene: TRBJ2-7; CDR3 DNA: TGTGCCAGCAGGCCCAGGGGACACTTCTACGAGCAGTACTTC; CDR3 protein: CASRPRGHFYEQYF
clone size: .; D gene: .; V gene: TRBV6-4; J gene: TRBJ2-3; CDR3 DNA: TGTGCCAGCAGGGCAGGGTTGACAGATACGCAGTATTTT; CDR3 protein: CASRAGLTDTQYF
clone size: .; D gene: .; V gene: TRBV7-2; J gene: TRBJ1-1; CDR3 DNA: TGTGCCAGCAGCTTATCTGGGAGGGGGGCTTTCTTT; CDR3 protein: CASSLSGRGAFF
clone size: .; D gene: .; V gene: TRBV27; J gene: TRBJ1-1; CDR3 DNA: TGTGCCAGCAGTTTAGGCAATTCAAGGATGCGGAACACTGAAGCTTTCTTT; CDR3 protein: CASSLGNSRMRNTEAFF
clone size: .; D gene: .; V gene: TRBV4-1; J gene: TRBJ1-2; CDR3 DNA: TGCGCCAGCAGTACCTCGGAGGGCGAGGACTATGGCTACACCTTC; CDR3 protein: CASSTSEGEDYGYTF
clone size: .; D gene: .; V gene: TRBV28; J gene: TRBJ1-2; CDR3 DNA: TGTGCCAGCATCAATAACTATGGCTACACCTTC; CDR3 protein: CASINNYGYTF
clone size: .; D gene: TRBD2; V gene: TRBV28; J gene: TRBJ2-5; CDR3 DNA: TGTGCCAGCAGTTTAGGACTAGCGGTATCTCAAGAGACCCAGTACTTC; CDR3 protein: CASSLGLAVSQETQYF
clone size: .; D gene: TRBD1; V gene: TRBV28; J gene: TRBJ2-3; CDR3 DNA: TGTGCCAGCAGTTTCCGGGACAGAACTTTCACAGATACGCAGTATTTT; CDR3 protein: CASSFRDRTFTDTQYF
clone size: .; D gene: TRBD1; V gene: TRBV5-1; J gene: TRBJ1-5; CDR3 DNA: TGCGCCAGCAGCTTGTTTGGCCCCGGGACAGACAATCAGCCCCAGCATTTT; CDR3 protein: CASSLFGPGTDNQPQHF
clone size: once; D gene: .; V gene: TRBV28; J gene: TRBJ1-5; CDR3 DNA: TGTGCCAGCAGATCTTTACTGGACTGGAGGGTTCAGCCCCAGCATTTT; CDR3 protein: CASRSLLDWRVQPQHF
clone size: .; D gene: .; V gene: TRBV19; J gene: TRBJ2-4; CDR3 DNA: TGTGCCAGTAGTCCCAGACTATCTTTAGCCAAAAACATTCAGTACTTC; CDR3 protein: CASSPRLSLAKNIQYF
clone size: .; D gene: TRBD2; V gene: TRBV28; J gene: TRBJ2-1; CDR3 DNA: TGTGCCAGCAGTTTATCCCGGGGACTAACTTTCAACAATGAGCAGTTCTTC; CDR3 protein: CASSLSRGLTFNNEQFF
clone size: .; D gene: TRBD1; V gene: TRBV2; J gene: TRBJ1-2; CDR3 DNA: TGTGCCAGCACCTATGGGGGACAGTACTATGGCTACACCTTC; CDR3 protein: CASTYGGQYYGYTF
clone size: .; D gene: TRBD2; V gene: TRBV30; J gene: TRBJ2-5; CDR3 DNA: TGTGCCTGGAGTGCCGGACTAGCGGTACAAGAGACCCAGTACTTC; CDR3 protein: CAWSAGLAVQETQYF
clone size: .; D gene: .; V gene: TRBV10-2; J gene: TRBJ2-7; CDR3 DNA: TGCGCCAGCAGTGAGTCGGGGGGCGTCGAGCAGTACTTC; CDR3 protein: CASSESGGVEQYF
clone size: .; D gene: TRBD2; V gene: TRBV19; J gene: TRBJ2-2; CDR3 DNA: TGTGCCAGTGAACTAGCGGGGTACACCGGGGAGCTGTTTTTT; CDR3 protein: CASELAGYTGELFF
clone size: .; D gene: .; V gene: TRBV12-2; J gene: TRBJ2-5; CDR3 DNA: TGTGCAAGTCGCTTATCCCCCCCGACTAGCGGGAGGGGGGAGACCCAGTACTTC; CDR3 protein: CASRLSPPTSGRGETQYF
clone size: few; D gene: .; V gene: TRBV7-9; J gene: TRBJ2-7; CDR3 DNA: TGTGCCAGCAGCTTGACAAGTTACTCCTACGAGCAGTACTTC; CDR3 protein: CASSLTSYSYEQYF
clone size: once; D gene: TRBD1; V gene: TRBV2; J gene: TRBJ1-2; CDR3 DNA: TGTGCCAGCAGTTACAGGGGACCTAACTATGGCTACACCTTC; CDR3 protein: CASSYRGPNYGYTF
clone size: once; D gene: .; V gene: TRBV28; J gene: TRBJ1-3; CDR3 DNA: TGTGCCAGCAGTTTTGGAAAAAATTCTGGAAACACCATATATTTT; CDR3 protein: CASSFGKNSGNTIYF
clone size: .; D gene: .; V gene: TRBV19; J gene: TRBJ2-4; CDR3 DNA: TGTGCCAGTAGTATAGATCTGTCCCGACTTGCCAAAAACATTCAGTACTTC; CDR3 protein: CASSIDLSRLAKNIQYF
clone size: few; D gene: .; V gene: TRBV28; J gene: TRBJ2-3; CDR3 DNA: TGTGCCACTTATCACCCCAGGGGAATTGGCACAGATACGCAGTATTTT; CDR3 protein: CATYHPRGIGTDTQYF
clone size: .; D gene: .; V gene: TRBV5-1; J gene: TRBJ2-7; CDR3 DNA: TGCGCCAGCAGCTACCGAAGGGGATACGAGCAGTACTTC; CDR3 protein: CASSYRRGYEQYF
clone size: .; D gene: .; V gene: TRBV19; J gene: TRBJ2-5; CDR3 DNA: TGTGCCAGTAGTATAGGCAGAAACTCCCCAGGGACCCAGTACTTC; CDR3 protein: CASSIGRNSPGTQYF
clone size: .; D gene: .; V gene: TRBV5-1; J gene: TRBJ2-5; CDR3 DNA: TGCGCCAGCAGCAGGTCCCAAGAGACCCAGTACTTC; CDR3 protein: CASSRSQETQYF
clone size: .; D gene: .; V gene: TRBV28; J gene: TRBJ1-1; CDR3 DNA: TGTGCCGCCTGCGGGGGTTGGGGTCTGAACACTGAAGCTTTCTTT; CDR3 protein: CAACGGWGLNTEAFF
clone size: few; D gene: TRBD1; V gene: TRBV14; J gene: TRBJ1-1; CDR3 DNA: TGTGCCAGCAGCCAATACCGGGACAGGCTTGAAGCTTTCTTT; CDR3 protein: CASSQYRDRLEAFF
clone size: .; D gene: .; V gene: TRBV18; J gene: TRBJ2-3; CDR3 DNA: TGTGCCAGCAAACCTACAGGGAACACAGATACGCAGTATTTT; CDR3 protein: CASKPTGNTDTQYF
clone size: .; D gene: TRBD2; V gene: TRBV18; J gene: TRBJ2-1; CDR3 DNA: TGTGCCAGCTCACCAGGGACTAGCTACAATGAGCAGTTCTTC; CDR3 protein: CASSPGTSYNEQFF
clone size: .; D gene: .; V gene: TRBV5-4; J gene: TRBJ2-3; CDR3 DNA: TGTGCCAGCAGCCCATTCCCCGGGGGCACAGATACGCAGTATTTT; CDR3 protein: CASSPFPGGTDTQYF
clone size: .; D gene: TRBD2; V gene: TRBV28; J gene: TRBJ2-7; CDR3 DNA: TGTGCCAGCAGTTTAGGGAGCGGGGTTGTCTCCTACGAGCAGTACTTC; CDR3 protein: CASSLGSGVVSYEQYF
clone size: .; D gene: .; V gene: TRBV10-2; J gene: TRBJ2-7; CDR3 DNA: TGCGCCAGCACTCCATCGGCCTATTTCTACGAGCAGTACTTC; CDR3 protein: CASTPSAYFYEQYF